Listed below are T cell receptor beta chains from one sample, sequenced in a study of memory CD4+ T cells and cytomegalovirus serostatus. Libraries were prepared by immunoSEQ multiplex PCR; TCRdb keeps only in-frame clonotypes and omits some of them. The data show around 60,000 clones, roughly four fifths seen once. Specimen: memory CD4+ T cells from blood. These receptors came from an adult in good health and CMV-seronegative. Both conserved end residues are part of each CDR3. D genes are given only for firm matches. Size is omitted from some rows. Given values are once, few, many or a class for expanded clones.

clone size | J gene | V gene | D gene | CDR3 protein | CDR3 DNA
NA | TRBJ2-1 | TRBV30 | NA | CAWSPGLPNNEQFF | TGTGCCTGGAGTCCCGGATTACCCAACAATGAGCAGTTCTTC
NA | TRBJ1-1 | TRBV7-8 | NA | CASTSYSGTEAFF | TGTGCCAGCACCTCTTACTCGGGGACTGAAGCTTTCTTT
NA | TRBJ1-6 | TRBV2 | NA | CASRDGGLSSPLHF | TGTGCCAGCAGGGACGGGGGGCTGAGTTCACCCCTCCACTTT
NA | TRBJ2-3 | TRBV9 | TRBD1 | CASSVGTGTDTQYF | TGTGCCAGCAGCGTAGGGACAGGGACAGATACGCAGTATTTT
once | TRBJ1-2 | TRBV9 | TRBD1 | CASSVGQGDGYTF | TGTGCCAGCAGCGTAGGACAGGGGGATGGCTACACCTTC
NA | TRBJ2-5 | TRBV25-1 | NA | CASSFDERETQYF | TGTGCCAGCAGTTTCGACGAGAGGGAGACCCAGTACTTC
NA | TRBJ1-2 | TRBV18 | TRBD1 | CASSPETGTGRGYGYTF | TGTGCCAGCTCACCAGAGACCGGGACAGGGAGGGGCTATGGCTACACCTTC
NA | TRBJ1-2 | TRBV13 | NA | CASSDRGGGYGYTF | TGTGCCAGCAGCGACCGTGGGGGAGGGTATGGCTACACCTTC
NA | TRBJ2-3 | TRBV27 | NA | CASSIRSQLASAEEYF | TGTGCCAGCAGTATAAGGTCCCAACTAGCTTCGGCGGAGGAGTATTTT
NA | TRBJ1-5 | TRBV5-1 | NA | CASSLNVNQPQHF | TGCGCCAGCAGCTTAAATGTCAATCAGCCCCAGCATTTT
NA | TRBJ2-7 | TRBV7-2 | TRBD2 | CASSSQSGTYEQYF | TGTGCCAGCAGCTCCCAAAGCGGGACCTACGAGCAGTACTTC
NA | TRBJ2-1 | TRBV11-2 | TRBD2 | CASSLPLAGGSNEQFF | TGTGCCAGCAGCCTACCCCTAGCGGGAGGGTCCAATGAGCAGTTCTTC
few | TRBJ2-7 | TRBV10-1 | TRBD1 | CASSEGGGPPYEQYF | TGCGCCAGCAGTGAAGGGGGCGGACCACCCTACGAGCAGTACTTC
NA | TRBJ1-2 | TRBV9 | NA | CASSVEPGVGYGYTF | TGTGCCAGCAGCGTAGAGCCAGGGGTGGGCTATGGCTACACCTTC
NA | TRBJ2-1 | TRBV10-1 | NA | CASKDAKLSYNEQFF | TGCGCCAGCAAGGACGCTAAATTGTCTTACAATGAGCAGTTCTTC
NA | TRBJ2-2 | TRBV28 | TRBD2 | CASRPLAGGPYTGELFF | TGTGCCAGCAGGCCACTAGCGGGAGGGCCCTACACCGGGGAGCTGTTTTTT
NA | TRBJ2-2 | TRBV9 | NA | CASSVSRGELFF | TGTGCCAGCAGCGTAAGCCGGGGGGAGCTGTTTTTT
NA | TRBJ1-2 | TRBV5-5 | NA | CASDNNYGYTF | TGTGCCAGCGACAATAACTATGGCTACACCTTC
NA | TRBJ1-4 | TRBV19 | NA | CASSRQEAAEKLFF | TGTGCCAGTAGTCGGCAGGAGGCCGCCGAAAAACTGTTTTTT
NA | TRBJ2-6 | TRBV12-5 | NA | CASGLVRSSGANVLTF | TGTGCTAGTGGTTTGGTACGCTCCTCTGGGGCCAACGTCCTGACTTTC
NA | TRBJ2-6 | TRBV28 | NA | CASSLSSSGANVLTF | TGTGCCAGCAGTTTGTCCAGCTCTGGGGCCAACGTCCTGACTTTC
few | TRBJ2-2 | TRBV25-1 | NA | CATQSNTGELFF | TGTGCCACTCAGTCGAACACCGGGGAGCTGTTTTTT
NA | TRBJ1-6 | TRBV10-3 | NA | CAISGIRDRSPLHF | TGTGCCATCAGTGGGATCAGGGATCGGTCACCCCTCCACTTT
NA | TRBJ1-6 | TRBV30 | TRBD1 | CAWIRTGGGSPLHF | TGTGCCTGGATACGAACAGGGGGGGGATCACCCCTCCACTTT
few | TRBJ2-1 | TRBV5-4 | NA | CASSSDLDRAYNEQFF | TGTGCCAGCAGCTCCGACTTGGACAGAGCTTACAATGAGCAGTTCTTC
NA | TRBJ1-4 | TRBV5-1 | NA | CASSLAGSTNEKLFF | TGCGCCAGCAGCTTGGCGGGATCAACTAATGAAAAACTGTTTTTT
NA | TRBJ1-3 | TRBV7-9 | NA | CASSSQGDTIYF | TGTGCCAGCAGCTCCCAAGGGGACACCATATATTTT
NA | TRBJ2-7 | TRBV28 | NA | CASSLPPTSLGSYEQYF | TGTGCCAGCAGTTTACCCCCCACTAGCTTAGGTTCCTACGAGCAGTACTTC
NA | TRBJ2-3 | TRBV7-8 | NA | CASSSPQGSRGPADTQYF | TGTGCCAGCAGCTCCCCTCAGGGTTCGCGGGGGCCGGCAGATACGCAGTATTTT
NA | TRBJ1-3 | TRBV4-1 | NA | CASSHPTKQGGNTIYF | TGCGCCAGCAGCCATCCGACAAAACAGGGTGGAAACACCATATATTTT
NA | TRBJ2-7 | TRBV19 | NA | CASSMGHSTSYVEQYF | TGTGCCAGTAGTATGGGGCACAGCACTTCCTACGTCGAGCAGTACTTC
NA | TRBJ2-3 | TRBV5-1 | TRBD2 | CASSSPLTGGQTDTQYF | TGCGCCAGCAGCTCCCCCCTAACGGGAGGGCAAACAGATACGCAGTATTTT
NA | TRBJ2-1 | TRBV19 | NA | CASSRPGLNEQFF | TGTGCCAGTAGTCGTCCAGGGCTCAATGAGCAGTTCTTC
NA | TRBJ2-1 | TRBV28 | TRBD1 | CASKRGQVTNEQFF | TGTGCCTCCAAACGGGGACAGGTTACCAATGAGCAGTTCTTC
once | TRBJ1-2 | TRBV19 | NA | CASRSGGAGGYTF | TGTGCCAGTAGGTCGGGGGGGGCTGGCGGCTACACCTTC
NA | TRBJ1-5 | TRBV18 | NA | CASSAGDPQPQHF | TGTGCCAGCTCAGCAGGGGACCCTCAGCCCCAGCATTTT
NA | TRBJ2-3 | TRBV30 | TRBD2 | CAWRAGGSTDTQYF | TGTGCCTGGAGAGCGGGAGGGAGCACAGATACGCAGTATTTT
NA | TRBJ2-5 | TRBV4-1 | TRBD2 | CASSPPLGLAGGGQETQYF | TGCGCCAGCAGCCCTCCGCTGGGACTAGCGGGAGGAGGGCAAGAGACCCAGTACTTC
NA | TRBJ1-1 | TRBV5-1 | TRBD1 | CASSLGDRGGTEAFF | TGCGCCAGCAGCTTAGGGGACAGGGGTGGCACTGAAGCTTTCTTT
few | TRBJ1-2 | TRBV29-1 | NA | CSVERTAWYGYTF | TGCAGCGTTGAGAGGACAGCTTGGTATGGCTACACCTTC
NA | TRBJ2-3 | TRBV29-1 | TRBD1 | CSVGRQGLSTDTQYF | TGCAGCGTTGGGCGACAGGGTCTGAGCACAGATACGCAGTATTTT
many | TRBJ2-2 | TRBV10-3 | TRBD1 | CAISGSRGRGTGELFF | TGTGCCATCAGTGGTAGCAGGGGGCGAGGCACCGGGGAGCTGTTTTTT
NA | TRBJ2-5 | TRBV28 | NA | CASSGAGNGQETQYF | TGTGCCAGCAGTGGGGCAGGGAACGGGCAAGAGACCCAGTACTTC
NA | TRBJ1-2 | TRBV9 | NA | CASSVDGGRGYGYTF | TGTGCCAGCAGCGTAGATGGGGGGCGCGGCTATGGCTACACCTTC
NA | TRBJ1-5 | TRBV7-9 | NA | CANGLEDQPQHF | TGTGCCAACGGGCTAGAGGATCAGCCCCAGCATTTT
few | TRBJ2-1 | TRBV11-2 | TRBD2 | CASSNQITSGPYNEQFF | TGTGCCAGCAGCAACCAAATCACTAGCGGCCCCTACAATGAGCAGTTCTTC
NA | TRBJ1-4 | TRBV28 | NA | CASSLLTGTNEKLFF | TGTGCCAGCAGTTTGCTCACAGGGACGAATGAAAAACTGTTTTTT
NA | TRBJ2-7 | TRBV5-8 | TRBD1 | CASSYDRGRAYEQYF | TGTGCCAGCAGCTACGACAGGGGGCGCGCCTACGAGCAGTACTTC
NA | TRBJ2-5 | TRBV7-2 | NA | CASSLRDRPEETQYF | TGTGCCAGCAGCTTAAGGGACCGACCAGAAGAGACCCAGTACTTC
NA | TRBJ2-7 | TRBV5-1 | NA | CASSLRAGPYEQYF | TGCGCCAGCAGCCTTCGGGCGGGCCCCTACGAGCAGTACTTC
NA | TRBJ2-1 | TRBV6-1 | TRBD2 | CAWGGLAGFEQFF | TGTGCTTGGGGGGGACTAGCGGGTTTTGAGCAGTTCTTC
NA | TRBJ2-6 | TRBV4-2 | NA | CASSQDSGANVLTF | TGTGCCAGCAGCCAAGATTCCGGGGCCAACGTCCTGACTTTC
NA | TRBJ2-5 | TRBV10-1 | NA | CASNNPGETQYF | TGCGCCAGCAACAACCCGGGGGAGACCCAGTACTTC
once | TRBJ2-1 | TRBV29-1 | TRBD2 | CSATSGSSYNEQFF | TGCAGCGCTACTAGCGGGAGTTCCTACAATGAGCAGTTCTTC
NA | TRBJ1-1 | TRBV30 | NA | CARSGENTEAFF | TGTGCCCGCTCAGGGGAGAACACTGAAGCTTTCTTT
NA | TRBJ2-5 | TRBV6-6 | NA | CASSYSRLSQETQYF | TGTGCCAGCAGTTACTCCCGACTGTCCCAAGAGACCCAGTACTTC
few | TRBJ1-1 | TRBV5-4 | TRBD1 | CASSLVGNRGEAFF | TGTGCCAGCAGCTTGGTGGGGAACAGGGGGGAAGCTTTCTTT
NA | TRBJ1-2 | TRBV18 | NA | CASSPSGSYGYTF | TGTGCCAGCTCACCATCGGGGAGCTATGGCTACACCTTC
once | TRBJ1-5 | TRBV10-3 | NA | CAISIGLGSNQPQHF | TGTGCCATCAGCATAGGTTTGGGTAGCAATCAGCCCCAGCATTTT
NA | TRBJ2-7 | TRBV28 | NA | CASSPPDSYEQYF | TGTGCCAGCAGCCCCCCGGACAGCTACGAGCAGTACTTC